This TCR beta chain came from a study of T-cell memory formation after mild COVID-19. Across the study: TCR clusters mostly belonged to single donors.

TCRdb redid the calling of the 5' RACE reads with MiXCR, one entry per CDR3 protein. The sample shows about 320,000 distinct CDR3 sequences, approximately 15% of them seen only once. With 3 bases removed from V and 9 bases from J, the gap between germline ends came to 15 bases. Per germline, CDR1 SGHTA and CDR2 FQGNSA. The CDR3 has 14 residues. The sequencing input was PBMCs or a T cell subset sorted from them (not recorded which). The TCR originated in a man between 18 and 29 years old who had mild COVID-19 (a few samples of this study predate the infection). Cell type and time point are not known. This chain joins TRBV7-2 and TRBJ2-4; D might be TRBD2 (6 bases). CDR3 sequence (DNA): TGTGCCAGCAGCTTCGCTGAAGGGGAGGCCATTCAGTACTTC. This encodes CASSFAEGEAIQYF.